The 13 T cell receptor beta chains below come from one sample, sequenced in a study of shared clonotypes between healthy human individuals. TCRdb's copy holds only in-frame clones and misses some; the assay was immunoSEQ multiplex PCR. The sample has over 2 million clones; just under 95% are singletons. The naive CD8 fraction comprised CD45RO-negative cells positively selected for CCR7 and excluded terminally differentiated effector memory CD45RA+ cells. The sample consisted of naive CD8+ T cells sorted from blood. Receptor source: a man between 18 and 35 years old in good health.

The chain has TRBV6-1 and TRBJ2-3, with D possibly being TRBD1 (6 bases). Trimming cost V 0 bases and J 4 bases, with 11 bases left between them. Germline values: CDR1 MNHNS, CDR2 SASEGT. CDR3 size: 15 residues. The CDR3, as DNA: TGTGCCAGCAGTGAAGCGGGAGAGGGGGCAGATACGCAGTATTTT. It specifies CASSEAGEGADTQYF.

The genes are TRBV15 and TRBJ2-5, with 10 bases fitting TRBD1. Germline-derived CDR1 and CDR2 are LNHNV and YYDKDF (reference sequence). V was pared by 1 base and J by 2 bases, with 4 bases of the junction left unmatched. The CDR3 totals 16 residues. CDR3 bases: TGTGCCACCAGCAGAGGGACAGGGGGGATACAAGAGACCCAGTACTTC. Residues: CATSRGTGGIQETQYF.

The rearrangement links TRBV4-2 to TRBJ1-3, with D unclear. V dropped 0 bases and J dropped 4 bases, with 16 bases sitting between them. The CDR3 totals 17 residues. Germline CDR1 LGHNA, CDR2 YNFKEQ. CDR3 in DNA: TGTGCCAGCAGCCAAGACCCGGGCCTTCTGGGAGGAAACACCATATATTTT. Translation gives CASSQDPGLLGGNTIYF.

The rearrangement links TRBV6-1 to TRBJ1-6; D remains unclear. Trimming removed 7 bases from V and 1 base from J, with 11 bases in between. The CDR3 length is 15 residues. Per the germline V gene, CDR1 is MNHNS and CDR2 is SASEGT. CDR3 sequence (DNA): TGTGCCAGCATACCCATCGGTTCCTATAATTCACCCCTCCACTTT. Residues: CASIPIGSYNSPLHF.

The chain employs TRBV19 and TRBJ2-7; D not resolved. Trimming left V 3 bases short and J 3 bases short, with 15 bases between. There are 15 residues in the CDR3. From germline, CDR1 is LNHDA and CDR2 SQIVND (reference sequence). For the CDR3, the DNA is TGTGCCAGTAGTATGTTCCTGGGTTCGGGCTACGAGCAGTACTTC. Translating gives CASSMFLGSGYEQYF. The whole variable domain, remainder taken from reference TRBV19 and TRBJ2-7, is DGGITQSPKYLFRKEGQNVTLSCEQNLNHDAMYWYRQDPGQGLRLIYYSQIVNDFQKGDIAEGYSVSREKKESFPLTVTSAQKNPTAFYLCASSMFLGSGYEQYFGPGTRLTVT.

About this clone: Other DNA variants within this sample encode the same CDR3. The genes are TRBV27 and TRBJ1-1, with D possibly being TRBD1 (5 bases). This CDR3 is built from 13 residues. V was cut by 5 bases and J by 1 base, with 8 bases left in between. Germline lookup yields CDR1 MNHEY and CDR2 SMNVEV (reference sequence). The CDR3 sequence is CASSVTENTEAFF. CDR3 nucleotides: TGTGCCAGCAGTGTGACAGAGAACACTGAAGCTTTCTTT.

The chain uses TRBV4-1 and TRBJ2-7; D not certain. CDR1 MGHRA and CDR2 YSYEKL come from the germline V gene. V dropped 0 bases and J dropped 4 bases, with 13 bases sitting between them. The CDR3 contains 15 residues. As DNA, the CDR3 is TGCGCCAGCAGCCAAGATGAGACCTCTTATTACGAGCAGTACTTC. It codes for CASSQDETSYYEQYF.

J is TRBJ1-1 and V is TRBV28; TRBD1 is a possible D gene (5 bases). CDR3 size: 17 residues. Germline assignment: CDR1 MDHEN and CDR2 SYDVKM. V was pared by 1 base and J by 1 base, with 16 bases between. CDR3 region: CASSLFPPGGENTEAFF. As DNA, the CDR3 is TGTGCCAGCAGTTTATTTCCCCCAGGAGGGGAGAACACTGAAGCTTTCTTT.

This chain uses TRBV6-1 with TRBJ2-3; 7 bases align to TRBD2. The CDR3 has 17 residues. Germline loops: CDR1 MNHNS, CDR2 SASEGT. After removal of 2 bases from V and 6 bases from J, the junction contained 14 bases not matched to a gene. The CDR3 is CASSETPSGSILDTQYF. The DNA for the CDR3 is TGTGCCAGCAGTGAAACCCCTAGCGGTTCTATTTTGGATACGCAGTATTTT.

The chain recombines TRBV29-1 with TRBJ2-7; D is uncertain. The CDR3 totals 12 residues. V gave up 6 bases and J gave up 2 bases, with 11 bases separating them. Per germline, CDR1 SQVTM and CDR2 ANQGSEA. CDR3 in amino acids: CSVGGPAYEQYF. The CDR3 coding sequence is TGCAGCGTCGGCGGACCGGCCTACGAGCAGTACTTC.

V is TRBV6-6 and J is TRBJ2-7, with D possibly matching TRBD1 (6 bases). Germline lookup yields CDR1 MNHNY and CDR2 SVGAGI (reference sequence). The CDR3 is made up of 15 amino acids. Trimming pared 4 bases from V and 1 base from J, leaving 14 bases between. The CDR3 loop is CASSSLPGQSYEQYF. CDR3 bases: TGTGCCAGCAGTTCCTTACCGGGACAATCCTACGAGCAGTACTTC.

The CDR3 DNA reads TGTGCCAGCAGCTTAGAGGGGTCCCCCTACGAGCAGTACTTC. Residues: CASSLEGSPYEQYF. This chain links TRBV11-2 with TRBJ2-7; D is unresolved. CDR1 is SGHAT, CDR2 FQNNGV, per germline. The CDR3 runs to 14 residues. Trimming stripped 0 bases from V and 2 bases from J, with 8 bases between.

The chain recombines TRBV7-8 with TRBJ2-1, with a tentative D call TRBD1 (5 bases). The CDR3 covers 16 residues. Germline V CDR1 and CDR2: SGHVS, FQNEAQ. Between the trimmed V and J ends, which lost 5 bases and 0 bases, there was a span of 14 bases. The CDR3 nucleotides read TGTGCCAGCAGCCCCTTGGGGCATAGCTCCTACAATGAGCAGTTCTTC. Protein sequence: CASSPLGHSSYNEQFF. Full variable domain (remainder filled in from reference TRBV7-8 and TRBJ2-1): GAGVSQSPRYKVAKRGQDVALRCDPISGHVSLFWYQQALGQGPEFLTYFQNEAQLDKSGLPSDRFFAERPEGSVSTLKIQRTQQEDSAVYLCASSPLGHSSYNEQFFGPGTRLTVL.